This T cell receptor (beta chain) was retrieved from a study of T cells in Graves' hyperthyroidism and ophthalmopathy (dated by TCRdb to about 2019). For context, the study as a whole: To identify distinguishing TCR V-J signatures, a discovery cohort of 100 patients was used, comprising 40 to 45 with Graves' ophthalmopathy and 57 with stable Graves' hyperthyroidism. An independent validation cohort of fewer than 20 hyperthyroidism patients and approximately 16 patients who later progressed to ophthalmopathy tested prospective prediction of ophthalmopathy. For training and testing, the 100 or so patients in the discovery cohort were randomly divided in a 7:3 ratio. In more than five Graves' hyperthyroidism patients, the study also compared T-cell repertoires from thyroid tissue with T-cell repertoires from blood. Following sampling, methimazole starting at 30 mg daily was given to hyperthyroidism patients, and high-dose intravenous methylprednisolone was given to ophthalmopathy patients. The paper describes TCR Vbeta CDR3 sequencing of fewer than 150 peripheral blood samples, made up of 43 ophthalmopathy patients, roughly 75 hyperthyroidism patients and approximately 17 progressor patients. Broad study findings and their caveats: In cross-validation, a model built on a 13 V-J signature told ophthalmopathy apart from stable hyperthyroidism with less than 90% sensitivity and 81% to 82% specificity, and in testing the same model reached 80%/75%. During validation, the model predicted progression to ophthalmopathy a median of about 5.9 months ahead of onset, with around 65% sensitivity and 72% to 80% specificity. Blood samples also contained most of the expanded thyroid clonotypes (frequency above 0.001), which suggests that blood repertoires may reflect thyroid immune responses. Sample size was not statistically predetermined, and blinding of investigators to group allocation was not performed.

A few counts support this clonotype. Its specific antigen is unknown. Per-nucleotide qualities are absent, and no much larger clonotype sits a single base away. A patient counted as having stable Graves' hyperthyroidism if no progression to ophthalmopathy occurred over 18 months of follow-up. Hyperthyroidism patients were newly diagnosed, with disease duration under 2 months, and aged 18 to 65 years. The study excluded patients with uncontrolled infections, other autoimmune diseases, pregnancy or lactation. Clinical symptoms, serum thyroxine and TRAb, thyroid ultrasound, and orbital computed tomography formed the basis for the diagnoses. Total RNA was extracted with Trizol reagent, and quality was checked on an Agilent 2100 Bioanalyzer. TCR beta CDR3 regions were amplified from RNA transcripts. For the first round of RT-PCR on the TCR CDR3, the HTBI primer set was used together with the Qiagen OneStep RT-PCR kit. The libraries were constructed in a second round of multiplex PCR and then size-selected and purified. Sequencing of the libraries was done on an Illumina HiSeq2000 using paired-end 100 bp reads. Turning to the authors' computational methods: Raw data were processed with SOAPnuke, discarding reads with adapters, uncalled bases, mean Phred below 15, or no exact constant-primer or identifier match. COPE v1.2.5 was used to merge the high-quality paired reads, and each unique nucleotide sequence was defined as a clonotype. MiTCR v1.1 was used to align clonotypes to the IMGT TRBV, TRBD and TRBJ reference segments. Analysis was restricted to V-J combinations with a frequency above 0.0001, which covered 99.2% of repertoires. A TCS score was defined as the ratio of F50 (clonal expansion) to E x V (chaos), with BLOSUM62-based TCRdist applied between CDR3 peptides within each V-J. Welch's t-statistics and random forest reduced 514 V-J features to 13, which were used in a naive Bayes classifier (R e1071). The public reads were run again by TCRdb, first through fastp at Q25 and then through MiXCR, and only productive beta chains were kept. Rows are unified per CDR3 protein, each entry keeping the most common DNA and genes. The V and J calls follow TCRdb's processing rather than the paper's. The table for this sample lists about 560,000 distinct CDR3 sequences; approximately 44% of them were counted only once. Jointly, the top ten make up 8.2% of the sample.

V loses 3 bases of germline sequence and J loses 7 bases, and the interval between the two ends is 13 bases. Counted from cysteine to phenylalanine, this CDR3 has 12 amino acids. Kept here is only the CDR3 DNA, which spans 36 bases and is read in frame from base 1. Taken from the germline V gene (reference sequence), the CDR1 and CDR2 loops are DFQATT and SNEGSKA. The receptor was derived from a woman younger than 30 with Graves' hyperthyroidism. Donor details come from another sample of the same person, matched by shared clones. This chain joins TRBV20-1 to TRBJ2-7; the D gene remains uncertain. The source material was peripheral blood or thyroid tissue (not recorded which). The sequenced DNA: TGCAGTGCTAGTCCGGCGGCCTGGGAGCAGTACTTC. Its protein product is CSASPAAWEQYF.